A selection of T cell receptor beta chains follows, all from one sample in a study of vaccination and CD4 T cells after COVID-19. In TCRdb, the PCR reads were re-called with MiXCR into one record per CDR3 protein. Of about 19,000 distinct CDR3 sequences listed, 45% to 65% are singletons. Antigen specificity for these receptors is unknown. The source material was CD4+ T cells from blood, cultured in vitro, sampled before SARS-CoV-2 vaccination. The origin of the receptors is a human donor who had recovered from COVID-19. Each CDR3 is given without its conserved first and last residue. Some rows have no size entry. The others give once, few or many, or a class for an expanded clone.

J gene,V gene,clone size,CDR3 protein
TRBJ2-1,TRBV15,NA,ATSLAGGYNEQF
TRBJ2-3,TRBV19,NA,ASRAGVTDTQY
TRBJ2-3,TRBV19,once,ASSTAVTDTQY
TRBJ2-5,TRBV7-8,NA,ASSLAWKQETQY
TRBJ2-7,TRBV6-1,NA,ASSEAQGYYYEQY
TRBJ1-1,TRBV7-2,few,ASSFMANTEAF
TRBJ2-5,TRBV27,few,ASSVAGYQETQY
TRBJ2-5,TRBV7-9,medium-sized,ASLPGLGFGLQETQY
TRBJ2-3,TRBV19,NA,ATRDISSSTDTQY
TRBJ2-5,TRBV27,few,ASRSLETQY
TRBJ2-2,TRBV5-1,NA,ASSFVPGTNTGELF
TRBJ1-2,TRBV6-5,NA,ASSYSSFGQSDYGYT
TRBJ2-5,TRBV7-2,few,ASSGGLAGTQSQY
TRBJ1-2,TRBV18,NA,ASSPLRTAGDGYT
TRBJ1-6,TRBV2,few,ASSGSTGLGTSPLH
TRBJ2-7,TRBV7-2,NA,ASSEATGPYYEQY
TRBJ1-1,TRBV7-2,NA,ASSLRGKTEAF
TRBJ2-7,TRBV30,few,AWEGGLGGGEQY